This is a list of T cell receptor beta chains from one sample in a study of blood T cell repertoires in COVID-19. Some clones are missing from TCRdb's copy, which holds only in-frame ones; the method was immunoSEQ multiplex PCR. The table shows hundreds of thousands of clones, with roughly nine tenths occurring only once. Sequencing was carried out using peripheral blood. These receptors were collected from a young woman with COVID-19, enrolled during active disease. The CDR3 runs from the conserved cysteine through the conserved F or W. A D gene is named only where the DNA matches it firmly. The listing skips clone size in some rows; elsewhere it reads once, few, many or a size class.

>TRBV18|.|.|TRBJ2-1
CASPLRGANEPTEQFF
TGTGCCAGCCCACTTCGGGGGGCCAACGAACCTACTGAGCAGTTCTTC
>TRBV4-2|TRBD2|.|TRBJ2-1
CASSQDFGGGFEQFF
TGTGCCAGCAGCCAAGATTTCGGGGGGGGATTCGAGCAGTTCTTC
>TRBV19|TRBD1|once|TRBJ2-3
CASSITGTVTDTQYF
TGTGCCAGTAGTATCACCGGGACAGTAACAGATACGCAGTATTTT
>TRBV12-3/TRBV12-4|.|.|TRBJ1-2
CASSSTLLFGYTF
TGTGCCAGCAGTTCCACACTACTATTTGGCTACACCTTC
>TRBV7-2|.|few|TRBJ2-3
CASSLSNTQYF
TGTGCCAGCAGCTTATCCAATACGCAGTATTTT
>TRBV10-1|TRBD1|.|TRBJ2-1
CASSEGTGGRNEQFF
TGCGCCAGCAGTGAGGGGACAGGGGGACGCAATGAGCAGTTCTTC
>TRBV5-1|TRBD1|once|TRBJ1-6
CASSSQQGKGSPLHF
TGCGCCAGCAGCTCCCAACAGGGGAAAGGTTCACCCCTCCACTTT
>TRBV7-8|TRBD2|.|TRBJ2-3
CASSLAASGVGDTQYF
TGTGCCAGCAGCTTAGCGGCTAGCGGGGTAGGGGATACGCAGTATTTT
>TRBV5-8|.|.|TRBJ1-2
CASSLKGLGYGYTF
TGTGCCAGCAGCTTGAAGGGGTTGGGCTATGGCTACACCTTC
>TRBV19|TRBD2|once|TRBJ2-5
CASSAIAGVRAETQYF
TGTGCCAGTAGTGCCATCGCGGGAGTAAGGGCAGAGACCCAGTACTTC
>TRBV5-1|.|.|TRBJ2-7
CASSLGEWYEQYF
TGCGCCAGCAGCTTGGGGGAGTGGTACGAGCAGTACTTC
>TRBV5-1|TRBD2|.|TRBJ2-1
CASSLVGTSGGTPYNEQFF
TGCGCCAGCAGCTTGGTCGGGACTAGCGGGGGGACCCCCTACAATGAGCAGTTCTTC
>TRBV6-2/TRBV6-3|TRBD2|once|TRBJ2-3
CASSPLASGEADTQYF
TGTGCCAGCAGCCCTTTGGCTAGCGGGGAGGCAGATACGCAGTATTTT
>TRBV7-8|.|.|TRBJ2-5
CASSFSAEQETQYF
TGTGCCAGCAGCTTCTCGGCGGAGCAAGAGACCCAGTACTTC
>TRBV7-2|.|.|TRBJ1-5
CASSAQRGSSNQPQHF
TGTGCCAGCAGCGCCCAACGGGGGTCTAGCAATCAGCCCCAGCATTTT
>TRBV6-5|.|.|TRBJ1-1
CARLQVPNTEAFF
TGTGCCAGATTACAGGTGCCGAACACTGAAGCTTTCTTT
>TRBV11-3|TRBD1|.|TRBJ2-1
CASSLSPTGFRFF
TGTGCCAGCAGCTTATCCCCGACAGGGTTTCGGTTCTTC
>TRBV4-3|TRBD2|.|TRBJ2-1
CASSQATSGGPRNEQFF
TGCGCCAGCAGCCAAGCTACTAGCGGGGGGCCCCGCAATGAGCAGTTCTTC
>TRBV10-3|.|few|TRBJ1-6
CAISVGQGNSPLHF
TGTGCCATCAGCGTGGGACAAGGAAATTCACCCCTCCACTTT
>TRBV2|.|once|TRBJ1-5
CASSREGLGNQPQHF
TGTGCCAGCAGTCGAGAGGGTTTAGGAAATCAGCCCCAGCATTTT
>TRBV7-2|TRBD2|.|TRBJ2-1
CASSTMTSGYNEQFF
TGTGCCAGCAGCACGATGACTAGCGGGTACAATGAGCAGTTCTTC
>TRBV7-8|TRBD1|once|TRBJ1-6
CASSLVGTGVDSPLHF
TGTGCCAGCAGCTTAGTGGGGACAGGGGTCGACTCACCCCTCCACTTT
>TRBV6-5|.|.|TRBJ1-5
CATRDSWWPQHF
TGTGCCACCAGGGATAGCTGGTGGCCCCAGCATTTT
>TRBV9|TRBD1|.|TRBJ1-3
CASSAAGTGIWNTIYF
TGTGCCAGCAGCGCAGCCGGGACAGGGATTTGGAACACCATATATTTT
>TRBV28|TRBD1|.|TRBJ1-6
CASSLDQGAGNSPLHF
TGTGCCAGCAGTTTAGACCAGGGGGCAGGGAATTCACCCCTCCACTTT
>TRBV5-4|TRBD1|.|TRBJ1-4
CASSLDRGLNEKLFF
TGTGCCAGCAGCTTGGACAGGGGATTGAATGAAAAACTGTTTTTT
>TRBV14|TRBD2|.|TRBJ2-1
CASSPRVTGGLAGGPYNEQFF
TGTGCCAGCAGCCCCCGGGTAACAGGGGGGTTAGCGGGAGGGCCCTACAATGAGCAGTTCTTC
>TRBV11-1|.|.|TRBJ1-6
CASSLRVNSPLHF
TGTGCCAGCAGCTTGCGGGTAAATTCACCCCTCCACTTT
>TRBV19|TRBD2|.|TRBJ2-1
CASSIDLGLREVFF
TGTGCCAGTAGTATAGATCTAGGGCTGCGGGAGGTGTTCTTC
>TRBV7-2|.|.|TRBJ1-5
CASSPSMGGNQPQHF
TGTGCCAGCAGCCCATCAATGGGGGGAAATCAGCCCCAGCATTTT
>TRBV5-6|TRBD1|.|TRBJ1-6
CASSLGGTGNSPLHF
TGTGCCAGCAGCTTGGGGGGGACAGGGAATTCACCCCTCCACTTT
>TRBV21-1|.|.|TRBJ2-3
CASSKVGPESTDTQYF
TGTGCCAGCAGCAAGGTGGGGCCAGAAAGCACAGATACGCAGTATTTT
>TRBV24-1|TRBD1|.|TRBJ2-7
CATSDRTGGEQYF
TGTGCCACCAGTGATCGGACAGGGGGCGAGCAGTACTTC
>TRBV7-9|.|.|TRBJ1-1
CASSPPGMNTEAFF
TGTGCCAGCAGCCCACCCGGGATGAACACTGAAGCTTTCTTT
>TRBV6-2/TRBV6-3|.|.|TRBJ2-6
CASSYRPLRSSSGANVLTF
TGTGCCAGCAGTTACCGCCCCCTCCGGTCTAGTTCTGGGGCCAACGTCCTGACTTTC
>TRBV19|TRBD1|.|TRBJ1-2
CASRGQGLGGYTF
TGTGCCAGCAGGGGACAGGGTTTGGGCGGCTACACCTTC
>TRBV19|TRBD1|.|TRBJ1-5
CASSIEWQGARPQHF
TGTGCCAGTAGTATAGAGTGGCAGGGGGCACGTCCCCAGCATTTT
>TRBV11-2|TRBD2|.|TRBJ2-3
CASSYLNYLAGADTQYF
TGTGCCAGCAGCTACCTGAATTACCTAGCGGGAGCAGATACGCAGTATTTT